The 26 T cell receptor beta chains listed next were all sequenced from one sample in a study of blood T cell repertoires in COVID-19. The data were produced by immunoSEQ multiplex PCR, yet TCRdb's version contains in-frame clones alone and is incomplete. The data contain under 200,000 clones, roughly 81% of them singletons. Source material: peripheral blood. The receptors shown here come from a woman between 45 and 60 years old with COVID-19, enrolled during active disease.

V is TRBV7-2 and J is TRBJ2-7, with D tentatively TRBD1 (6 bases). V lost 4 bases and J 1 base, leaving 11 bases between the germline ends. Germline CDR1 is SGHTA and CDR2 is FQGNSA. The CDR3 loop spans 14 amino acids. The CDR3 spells CASSSRQASYEQYF. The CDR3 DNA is TGTGCCAGCAGCTCTAGACAGGCATCCTACGAGCAGTACTTC.

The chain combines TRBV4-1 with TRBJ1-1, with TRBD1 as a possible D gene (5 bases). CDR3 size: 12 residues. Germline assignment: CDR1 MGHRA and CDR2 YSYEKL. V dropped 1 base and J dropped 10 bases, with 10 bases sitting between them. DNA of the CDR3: TGCGCCAGCAGCCAAGCTGGGGGGGGAGCTTTCTTT. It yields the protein CASSQAGGGAFF.

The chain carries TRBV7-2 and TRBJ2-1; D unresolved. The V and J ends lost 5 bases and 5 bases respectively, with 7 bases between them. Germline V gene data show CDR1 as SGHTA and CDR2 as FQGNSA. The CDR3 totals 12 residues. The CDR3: CASSTSHNEQFF. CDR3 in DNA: TGTGCCAGCAGCACTTCCCACAATGAGCAGTTCTTC.

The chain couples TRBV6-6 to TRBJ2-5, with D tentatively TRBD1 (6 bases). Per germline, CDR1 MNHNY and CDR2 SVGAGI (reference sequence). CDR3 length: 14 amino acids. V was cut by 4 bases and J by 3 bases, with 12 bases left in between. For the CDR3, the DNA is TGTGCCAGCAGTTTCGGCAGGGGTGAAGAGACCCAGTACTTC. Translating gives CASSFGRGEETQYF.

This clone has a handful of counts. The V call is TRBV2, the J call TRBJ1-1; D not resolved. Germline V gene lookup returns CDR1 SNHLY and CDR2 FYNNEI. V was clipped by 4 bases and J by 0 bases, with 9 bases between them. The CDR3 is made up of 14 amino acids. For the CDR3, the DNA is TGTGCCAGCAGTGGGACTGTAATGAACACTGAAGCTTTCTTT. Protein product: CASSGTVMNTEAFF.

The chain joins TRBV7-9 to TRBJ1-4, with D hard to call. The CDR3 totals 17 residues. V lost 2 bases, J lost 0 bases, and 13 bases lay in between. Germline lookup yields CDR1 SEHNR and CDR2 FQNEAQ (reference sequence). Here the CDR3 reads CASSLPAGDTTNEKLFF. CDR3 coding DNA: TGTGCCAGCAGCTTACCGGCCGGGGATACAACTAATGAAAAACTGTTTTTT.

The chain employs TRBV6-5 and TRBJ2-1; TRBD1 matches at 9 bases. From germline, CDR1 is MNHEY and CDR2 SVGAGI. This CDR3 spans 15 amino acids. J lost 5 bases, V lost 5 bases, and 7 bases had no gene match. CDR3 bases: TGTGCCAGCAGTCCCGGGACAGGGATAGACAATGAGCAGTTCTTC. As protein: CASSPGTGIDNEQFF.

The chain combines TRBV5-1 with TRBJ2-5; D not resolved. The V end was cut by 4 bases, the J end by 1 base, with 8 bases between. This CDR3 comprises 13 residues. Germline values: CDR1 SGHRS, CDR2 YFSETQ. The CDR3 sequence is CASSRGLQETQYF. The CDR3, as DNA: TGCGCCAGCAGCAGAGGCCTCCAAGAGACCCAGTACTTC.

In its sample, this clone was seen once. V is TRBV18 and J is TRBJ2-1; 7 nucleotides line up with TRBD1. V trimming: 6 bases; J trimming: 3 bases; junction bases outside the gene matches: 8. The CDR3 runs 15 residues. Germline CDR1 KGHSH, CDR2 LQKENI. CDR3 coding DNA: TGTGCCAGCTCGCCCCCGGGACAGAGCTACAATGAGCAGTTCTTC. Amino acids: CASSPPGQSYNEQFF. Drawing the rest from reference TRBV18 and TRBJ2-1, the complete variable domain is NAGVMQNPRHLVRRRGQEARLRCSPMKGHSHVYWYRQLPEEGLKFMVYLQKENIIDESGMPKERFSAEFPKEGPSILRIQQVVRGDSAAYFCASSPPGQSYNEQFFGPGTRLTVL.

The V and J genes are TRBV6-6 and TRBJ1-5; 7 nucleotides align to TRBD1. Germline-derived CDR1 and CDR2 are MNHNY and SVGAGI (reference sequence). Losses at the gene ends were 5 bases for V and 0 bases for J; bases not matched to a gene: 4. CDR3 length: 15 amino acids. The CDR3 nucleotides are TGTGCCAGCAGTAAAGGGACAGATAGCAATCAGCCCCAGCATTTT. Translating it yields CASSKGTDSNQPQHF.

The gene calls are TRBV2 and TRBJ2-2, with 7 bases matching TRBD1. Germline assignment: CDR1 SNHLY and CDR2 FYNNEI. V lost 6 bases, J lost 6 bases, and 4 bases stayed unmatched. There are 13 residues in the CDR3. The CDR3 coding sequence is TGTGCCAGCAGACCCCAGGGGGCCGGGGAGCTGTTTTTT. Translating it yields CASRPQGAGELFF.

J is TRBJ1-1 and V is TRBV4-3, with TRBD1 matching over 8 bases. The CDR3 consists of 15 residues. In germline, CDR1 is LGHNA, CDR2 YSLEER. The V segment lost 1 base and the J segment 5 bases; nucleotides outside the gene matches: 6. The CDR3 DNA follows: TGCGCCAGCAGCCAAGGAGTCAGGGGGCTGACTGAAGCTTTCTTT. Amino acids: CASSQGVRGLTEAFF.

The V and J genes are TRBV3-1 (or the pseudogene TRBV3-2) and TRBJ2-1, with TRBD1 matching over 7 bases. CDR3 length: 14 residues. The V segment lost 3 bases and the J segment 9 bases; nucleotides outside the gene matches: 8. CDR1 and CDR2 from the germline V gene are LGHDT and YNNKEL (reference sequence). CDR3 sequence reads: CASSHYGQEGEQFF. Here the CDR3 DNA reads TGTGCCAGCAGCCATTATGGACAGGAAGGTGAGCAGTTCTTC.

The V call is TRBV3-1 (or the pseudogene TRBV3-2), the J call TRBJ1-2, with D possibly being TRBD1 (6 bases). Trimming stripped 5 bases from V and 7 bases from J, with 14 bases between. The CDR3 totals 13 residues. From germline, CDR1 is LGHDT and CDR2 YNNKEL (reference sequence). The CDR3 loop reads CASSYGQSGGYTF. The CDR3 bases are TGTGCCAGCAGCTACGGACAGTCTGGTGGCTACACCTTC.

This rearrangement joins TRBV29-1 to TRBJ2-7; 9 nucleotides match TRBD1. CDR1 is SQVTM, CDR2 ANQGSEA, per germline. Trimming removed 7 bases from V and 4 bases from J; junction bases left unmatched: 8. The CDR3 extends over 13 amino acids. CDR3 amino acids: CSARDRETYEQYF. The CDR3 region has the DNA TGCAGCGCCAGGGACAGGGAAACGTACGAGCAGTACTTC.

CDR3 coding DNA: TGTGCCAGCAGTCTCTCTAGCGGGGGGGCTTTAAGAAAGTTCTTC. Amino acid sequence: CASSLSSGGALRKFF. The V and J genes are TRBV6-2 or TRBV6-3 and TRBJ2-1, with 12 bases that match TRBD2. Germline loops: CDR1 MNHEY, CDR2 SVGEGT. Trimming removed 5 bases from V and 14 bases from J; junction bases left unmatched: 13. CDR3 length equals 15 residues.

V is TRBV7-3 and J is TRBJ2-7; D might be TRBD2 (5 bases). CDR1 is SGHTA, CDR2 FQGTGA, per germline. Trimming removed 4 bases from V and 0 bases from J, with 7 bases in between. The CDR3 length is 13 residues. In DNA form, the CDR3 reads TGTGCCAGCAGCTCCGGGGTCTCCTACGAGCAGTACTTC. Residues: CASSSGVSYEQYF. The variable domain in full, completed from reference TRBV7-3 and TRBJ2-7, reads GAGVSQTPSNKVTEKGKYVELRCDPISGHTALYWYRQSLGQGPEFLIYFQGTGAADDSGLPNDRFFAVRPEGSVSTLKIQRTERGDSAVYLCASSSGVSYEQYFGPGTRLTVT.

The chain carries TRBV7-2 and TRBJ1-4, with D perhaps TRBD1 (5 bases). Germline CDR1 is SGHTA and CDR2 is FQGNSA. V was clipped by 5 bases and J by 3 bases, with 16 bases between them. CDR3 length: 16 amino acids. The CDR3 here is CASSPTPGGSNEKLFF. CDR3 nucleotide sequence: TGTGCCAGCAGCCCCACACCCGGGGGGTCTAATGAAAAACTGTTTTTT.

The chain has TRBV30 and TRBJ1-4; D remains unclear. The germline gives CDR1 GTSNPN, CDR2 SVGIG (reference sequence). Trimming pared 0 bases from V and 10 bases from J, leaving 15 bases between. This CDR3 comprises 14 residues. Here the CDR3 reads CAWSVVERSGKLFF. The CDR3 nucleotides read TGTGCCTGGAGTGTTGTAGAGCGGTCTGGAAAACTGTTTTTT.

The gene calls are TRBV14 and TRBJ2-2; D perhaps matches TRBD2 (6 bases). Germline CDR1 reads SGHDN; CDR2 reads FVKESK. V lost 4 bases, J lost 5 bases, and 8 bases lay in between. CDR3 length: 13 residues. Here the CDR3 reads CASSPAGTGELFF. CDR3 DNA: TGTGCCAGCAGCCCGGCGGGGACCGGGGAGCTGTTTTTT. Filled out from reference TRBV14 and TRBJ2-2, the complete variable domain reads EAGVTQFPSHSVIEKGQTVTLRCDPISGHDNLYWYRRVMGKEIKFLLHFVKESKQDESGMPNNRFLAERTGGTYSTLKVQPAELEDSGVYFCASSPAGTGELFFGEGSRLTVL.

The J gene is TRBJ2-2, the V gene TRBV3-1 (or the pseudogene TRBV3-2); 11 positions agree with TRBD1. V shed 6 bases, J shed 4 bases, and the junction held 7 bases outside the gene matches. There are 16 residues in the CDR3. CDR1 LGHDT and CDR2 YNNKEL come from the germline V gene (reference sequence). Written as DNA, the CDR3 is TGTGCCAGCAGGCTCCCAGGGACAGGGGGCACCGGGGAGCTGTTTTTT. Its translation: CASRLPGTGGTGELFF.

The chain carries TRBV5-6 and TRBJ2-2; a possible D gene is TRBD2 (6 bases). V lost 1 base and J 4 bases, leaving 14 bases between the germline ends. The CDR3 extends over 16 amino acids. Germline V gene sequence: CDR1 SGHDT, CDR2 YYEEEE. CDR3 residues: CASSLSGREVTGELFF. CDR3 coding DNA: TGTGCCAGCAGCTTGAGTGGCAGGGAGGTCACCGGGGAGCTGTTTTTT.

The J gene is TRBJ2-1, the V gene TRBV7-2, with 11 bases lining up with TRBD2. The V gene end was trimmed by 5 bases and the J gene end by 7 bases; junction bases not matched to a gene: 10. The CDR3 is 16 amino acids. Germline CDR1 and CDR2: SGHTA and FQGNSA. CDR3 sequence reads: CASSLISGGAKNEQFF. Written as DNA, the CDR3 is TGTGCCAGCAGCCTAATTAGCGGGGGGGCAAAAAATGAGCAGTTCTTC.

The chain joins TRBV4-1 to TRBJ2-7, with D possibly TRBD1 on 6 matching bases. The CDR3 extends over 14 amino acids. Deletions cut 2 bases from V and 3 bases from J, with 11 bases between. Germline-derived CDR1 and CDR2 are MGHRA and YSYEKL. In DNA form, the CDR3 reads TGCGCCAGCAGCCAAAACACAGGGAACTACGAGCAGTACTTC. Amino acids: CASSQNTGNYEQYF.

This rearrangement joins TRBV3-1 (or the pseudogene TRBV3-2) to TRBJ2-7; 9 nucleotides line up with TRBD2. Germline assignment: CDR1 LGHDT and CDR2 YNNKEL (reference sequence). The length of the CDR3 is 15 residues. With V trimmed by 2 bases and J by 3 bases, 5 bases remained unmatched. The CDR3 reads CASSQRLAESYEQYF. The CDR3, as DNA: TGTGCCAGCAGCCAAAGACTAGCGGAAAGCTACGAGCAGTACTTC.

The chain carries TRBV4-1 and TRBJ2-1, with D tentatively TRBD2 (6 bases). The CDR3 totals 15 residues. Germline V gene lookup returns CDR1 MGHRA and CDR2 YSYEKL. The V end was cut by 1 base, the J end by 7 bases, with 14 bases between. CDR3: CASSQGGTLGNEQFF. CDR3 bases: TGCGCCAGCAGCCAAGGCGGGACCCTTGGGAATGAGCAGTTCTTC.